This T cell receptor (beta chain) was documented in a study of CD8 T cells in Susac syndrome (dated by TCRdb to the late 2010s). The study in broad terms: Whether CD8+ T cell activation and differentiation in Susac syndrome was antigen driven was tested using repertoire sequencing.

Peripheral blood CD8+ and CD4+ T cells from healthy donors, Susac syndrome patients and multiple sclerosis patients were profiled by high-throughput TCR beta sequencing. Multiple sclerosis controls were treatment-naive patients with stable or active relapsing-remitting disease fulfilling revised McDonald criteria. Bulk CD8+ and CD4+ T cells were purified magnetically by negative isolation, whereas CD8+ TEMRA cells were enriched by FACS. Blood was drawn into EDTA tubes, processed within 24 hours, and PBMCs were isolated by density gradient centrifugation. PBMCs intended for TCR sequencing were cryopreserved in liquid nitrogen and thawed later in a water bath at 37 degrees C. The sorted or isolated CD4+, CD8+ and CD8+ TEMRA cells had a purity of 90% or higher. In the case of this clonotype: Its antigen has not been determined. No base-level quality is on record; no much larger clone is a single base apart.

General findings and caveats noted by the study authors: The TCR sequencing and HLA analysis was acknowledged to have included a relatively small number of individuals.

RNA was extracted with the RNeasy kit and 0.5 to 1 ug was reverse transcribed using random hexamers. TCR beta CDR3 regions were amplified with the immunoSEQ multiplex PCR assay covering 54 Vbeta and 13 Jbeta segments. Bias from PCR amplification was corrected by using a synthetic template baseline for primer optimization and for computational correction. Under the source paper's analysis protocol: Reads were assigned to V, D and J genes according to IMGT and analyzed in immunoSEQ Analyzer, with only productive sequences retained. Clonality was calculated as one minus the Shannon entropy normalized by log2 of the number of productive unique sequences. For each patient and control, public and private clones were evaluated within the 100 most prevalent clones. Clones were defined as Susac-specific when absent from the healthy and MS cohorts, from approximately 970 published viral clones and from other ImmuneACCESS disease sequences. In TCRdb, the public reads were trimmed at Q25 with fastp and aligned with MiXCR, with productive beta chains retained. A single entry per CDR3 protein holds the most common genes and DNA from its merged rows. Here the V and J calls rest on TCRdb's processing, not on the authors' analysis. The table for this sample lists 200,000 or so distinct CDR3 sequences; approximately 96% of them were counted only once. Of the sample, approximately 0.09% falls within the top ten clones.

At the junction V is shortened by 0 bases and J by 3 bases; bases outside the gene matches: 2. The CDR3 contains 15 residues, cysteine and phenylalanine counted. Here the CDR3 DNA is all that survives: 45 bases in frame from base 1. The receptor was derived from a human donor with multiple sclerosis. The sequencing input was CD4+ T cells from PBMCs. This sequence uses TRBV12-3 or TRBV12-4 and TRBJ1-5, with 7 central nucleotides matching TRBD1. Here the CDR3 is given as CASSLARGPNQPQHF. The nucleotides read TGTGCCAGCAGTTTAGCGAGGGGGCCCAATCAGCCCCAGCATTTT.